These 8 T cell receptor beta chains originate from one sample sequenced in a study of blood T cell repertoires in COVID-19 (dated by TCRdb to the early 2020s). Library preparation used the immunoSEQ multiplex PCR assay. Held by TCRdb, this immuneACCESS table contains in-frame sequences only and omits some clones. Under half of the omission traces to an unresolved V gene where checked; the cause of the rest is unknown. The table for this sample lists about 240,000 clones; about four fifths of them were counted only once. 3.6% of the sample is in the top ten clones. Sequenced sample: PBMCs or T cells enriched from blood (not recorded which). These receptor sequences come from a woman aged 35 to 49 who had been exposed to COVID-19.

The V and J genes are TRBV7-6 and TRBJ2-7, with a weak D call TRBD1 (6 bases). V was clipped by 5 bases and J by 2 bases, with 13 bases between them. CDR3 length: 14 amino acids. Germline V gene data show CDR1 as SGHVS and CDR2 as FNYEAQ. The CDR3 DNA is TGTGCCAGCAGCCCAGGACAGAGCCCCTACGAGCAGTACTTC. Protein product: CASSPGQSPYEQYF.

The chain joins TRBV9 to TRBJ2-5; the match to TRBD2 covers 13 bases. The trim removed 3 bases at V and 7 bases at J, leaving 12 bases unmatched. CDR3 size: 17 residues. Germline V gene data show CDR1 as SGDLS and CDR2 as YYNGEE. The CDR3, as DNA: TGTGCCAGCAGCGCCGGACTAGCGGGGGCCGTGCCAGGGACCCAGTACTTC. The encoded protein is CASSAGLAGAVPGTQYF.

CDR3 sequence: CASSQDPGDFNEQYF. CDR3 in DNA: TGCGCCAGCAGCCAAGACCCGGGGGACTTTAACGAGCAGTACTTC. V gene TRBV4-1 combines with J gene TRBJ2-7; possibly TRBD2 for D (6 bases). V was cut by 0 bases and J by 5 bases, with 14 bases left in between. Per germline, CDR1 MGHRA and CDR2 YSYEKL. The CDR3 is 15 amino acids.

The chain joins TRBV6-6 to TRBJ1-1; possibly TRBD1 for D (5 bases). V lost 0 bases and J lost 8, with 13 bases in between. The CDR3 spans 14 residues. CDR1 is MNHNY and CDR2 is SVGAGI in the germline V gene (reference sequence). The CDR3 spells CASSYSWGGIEAFF. The CDR3 DNA reads TGTGCCAGCAGTTACTCGTGGGGGGGAATCGAAGCTTTCTTT.

The table lists this clone with a few counts. The rearrangement uses TRBV4-2 and TRBJ1-1; D not certain. Germline values: CDR1 LGHNA, CDR2 YNFKEQ. The CDR3 is 14 residues long. The V end lost 0 bases, the J end lost 4 bases, and 9 bases lay between the germline ends. DNA of the CDR3: TGTGCCAGCAGCCAAGATCCCTTACTCACTGAAGCTTTCTTT. It yields the protein CASSQDPLLTEAFF.

V usage is TRBV3-1 (or the pseudogene TRBV3-2) and J usage is TRBJ1-2; D is possibly TRBD1 (6 bases). Per the germline V gene, CDR1 is LGHDT and CDR2 is YNNKEL (reference sequence). The CDR3 is 15 residues long. Trimming took 1 base from V and 4 from J, leaving 13 bases between them. The CDR3, as DNA: TGTGCCAGCAGCCAAGGGGCGGGGGCAGCCTATGGCTACACCTTC. This codes for CASSQGAGAAYGYTF.

This chain uses TRBV4-2 with TRBJ2-7, with 10 bases matching TRBD2. CDR1 LGHNA and CDR2 YNFKEQ come from the germline V gene. CDR3 length equals 15 residues. V was clipped by 6 bases and J by 4 bases; unmatched bases: 9. This chain's CDR3 is CASSWGLAGVYEQYF. DNA of the CDR3: TGTGCCAGCAGTTGGGGGCTAGCGGGGGTTTACGAGCAGTACTTC.

This rearrangement joins TRBV10-3 to TRBJ2-7; 9 nucleotides agree with TRBD1. Looked up from germline, CDR1 is ENHRY and CDR2 is SYGVKD. V dropped 7 bases and J dropped 1; count of bases not matched to a gene: 5. The CDR3 loop spans 14 amino acids. CDR3 sequence reads: CAIKGQGTSYEQYF. The CDR3 DNA is TGTGCCATCAAGGGACAGGGAACTTCCTACGAGCAGTACTTC.